What follows describes a single T cell receptor beta chain. Its binding antigen is unknown. No base qualities exist here, and no much larger clone lies one base off it. Trimming accounts for 3 bases at V and 4 bases at J, while the number of junction bases matched to no gene is 5. The CDR3 sequence holds 14 residues, the cysteine and phenylalanine included. The kept DNA is CDR3 alone, 42 bases in frame from the first base. The germline V gene sets CDR1 to MDHEN and CDR2 to SYDVKM. The immunoSEQ Assay, a bias-controlled multiplex PCR, was used to amplify TCRbeta CDR3 regions from genomic DNA. The authors' pipeline ran thus. Nucleated cell counts per sample were estimated from amplification of reference gene primers within the assay. To quantify the absolute abundance of each unique TCRbeta CDR3 rearrangement, sequence reads were collapsed and filtered. Productive Simpson clonality was computed per sample as the square root of Simpson's diversity index over productive rearrangements. What TCRdb holds here is the immuneACCESS table cut down to in-frame rearrangements. Part of the clones is not present; checked against another copy, under half of the missing clones reflect an unresolved V gene, and the others are unexplained. Clone size and V and J calls were adopted from that table, with D and trimming inferred from the DNA. This sample is represented by some 95,000 clones; roughly nine tenths of them were singletons. The ten most abundant clones make up 1.8% of the sample.

Each collaborating institution followed its own protocols to collect whole blood in K2EDTA tubes. For TCRbeta analysis, collaborators shipped samples as frozen whole blood, isolated PBMCs, or DNA extracted from either of those sample types. The data derive from a study of blood T cell repertoires in COVID-19 (dated by TCRdb to the early 2020s). Turning to the overall study: Collaborator samples came from the United States, Italy and Spain and covered acute and convalescent phases of COVID-19. The prospective study material was composed of cDNA or gDNA derived from T cells, B-cell-depleted T cells, or PBMCs. Deeply sampled blood TCRbeta repertoires from subjects exposed to, actively infected with, or recovered from COVID-19 were included in the dataset. The repertoires were released in a freely available public database intended as a resource for research on the immune response to SARS-CoV-2. Samples were obtained from the ongoing ImmuneRACE study (first 160 participants) and from roughly 1,300 subjects provided by 6 global collaborators. Nearly every sample came with metadata listing a de-identified subject ID, COVID-19 status, age in years and sex. HLA class I and class II types, where available, came from metadata supplied by the sample provider rather than from assay-based typing. The investigation overall reported the following: How much clinical and demographic metadata was included differed by source and by participant, and the metadata was provided uncurated.

The chain is encoded by TRBV28 joined to TRBJ1-2, and 7 junctional nucleotides match TRBD1. Sequences were obtained from peripheral blood. This receptor was identified in a human donor with active COVID-19. The donor label of this sample is uncertain. The CDR3 region reads CASSFITGAYGYTF. In nucleotide form, the sequence is TGTGCCAGCAGTTTCATAACAGGGGCCTATGGCTACACCTTC.